A single sample gave rise to the 26 T cell receptor beta chains below, sequenced in a study of STAT3 mutations in large granular lymphocyte leukemia. Their antigens are not known. Whole-study results and caveats: Every T-cell large granular lymphocyte leukemia patient had at least one immunodominant TCR beta clonotype.

Clones were sequenced by immunoSEQ multiplex PCR, and TCRdb holds only the in-frame ones, with some missing. The data contain around 5,700 clones, over 70% of them singletons. The specimen was peripheral blood mononuclear cells. These receptor sequences come from a man aged 35 to 55 with T-cell large granular lymphocyte leukemia. Some clones in this sample may be carry-over from other donors' samples.

The rearrangement links TRBV9 to TRBJ2-6; 8 nucleotides line up with TRBD2. V dropped 4 bases and J dropped 4; count of bases not matched to a gene: 7. The CDR3 loop spans 16 amino acids. Germline loops: CDR1 SGDLS, CDR2 YYNGEE. DNA for the CDR3: TGTGCCAGCAGCCCCGGGGGGGGGTCCGGGGCCAACGTCCTGACTTTC. Protein product: CASSPGGGSGANVLTF.

In this sample, this clone turned up once. This chain joins TRBV29-1 and TRBJ2-7; 11 bases fit TRBD2. After removal of 7 bases from V and 2 bases from J, the junction contained 4 bases not matched to a gene. The CDR3 consists of 13 residues. CDR1 and CDR2 from the germline V gene are SQVTM and ANQGSEA. The CDR3 DNA reads as TGCAGCGGCACTAGCGGGAGTGCCTACGAGCAGTACTTC. Protein sequence: CSGTSGSAYEQYF.

The V gene is TRBV25-1, the J gene TRBJ2-1; D gene unclear. The germline V gene has CDR1 MGHDK and CDR2 SYGVNS. There are 13 residues in the CDR3. With 5 bases removed from V and 5 bases from J, the gap between germline ends came to 10 bases. The CDR3 sequence is CASSRYSDNEQFF. CDR3 nucleotides: TGTGCCAGCAGTCGATACTCTGACAATGAGCAGTTCTTC.

The J gene is TRBJ1-5, the V gene TRBV27, with 10 bases fitting TRBD1. Looked up from germline, CDR1 is MNHEY and CDR2 is SMNVEV (reference sequence). V trimming: 3 bases; J trimming: 3 bases; junction bases outside the gene matches: 2. CDR3 size: 15 residues. The CDR3 nucleotides read TGTGCCAGCAGTTTCGGGACAGGGGACAATCAGCCCCAGCATTTT. Amino acids: CASSFGTGDNQPQHF.

J is TRBJ2-1 and V is TRBV19, with 7 bases fitting TRBD2. Germline V CDR1 and CDR2: LNHDA, SQIVND (reference sequence). Trimming removed 3 bases from V and 7 bases from J; junction bases left unmatched: 9. The CDR3 is 15 residues long. Here the CDR3 reads CASSITGRPGNEQFF. The CDR3 bases are TGTGCCAGTAGTATTACCGGGAGGCCAGGGAATGAGCAGTTCTTC.

CDR3 nucleotides: TGTGCCAGCAGGCCCGACGGGACTAGCGGGGGGTACGAGCAGTACTTC. It translates to CASRPDGTSGGYEQYF. The V call is TRBV7-9, the J call TRBJ2-7; TRBD2 matches at 15 bases. The V gene end was trimmed by 6 bases and the J gene end by 4 bases; junction bases not matched to a gene: 7. This CDR3 spans 16 amino acids. Germline CDR1 and CDR2: SEHNR and FQNEAQ (reference sequence).

The chain employs TRBV30 and TRBJ2-7, with D possibly TRBD2 on 6 matching bases. Trimming took 6 bases from V and 0 from J, leaving 15 bases between them. Germline V gives CDR1 GTSNPN, CDR2 SVGIG (reference sequence). The CDR3 consists of 14 residues. As DNA, the CDR3 is TGTGCCTGCCCGCGGGGCGGGACCTCCTACGAGCAGTACTTC. Translated, it gives CACPRGGTSYEQYF.

This chain joins TRBV5-6 and TRBJ2-7; D not resolved. The CDR3 has 14 amino acids. V lost 2 bases and J 0 bases, leaving 9 bases between the germline ends. Germline values: CDR1 SGHDT, CDR2 YYEEEE. The CDR3 sequence: CASSFGTYSYEQYF. CDR3 DNA sequence: TGTGCCAGCAGCTTTGGAACCTACTCCTACGAGCAGTACTTC.

The CDR3 bases are TGTGCCAGTAGTTTAGGGGGCAACTTCTACGAGCAGTACTTC. Translation: CASSLGGNFYEQYF. The chain recombines TRBV19 with TRBJ2-7; 7 nucleotides line up with TRBD1. CDR3 length: 14 residues. The V and J ends lost 5 bases and 3 bases, in that order; junction bases with no gene match: 7. Per germline, CDR1 LNHDA and CDR2 SQIVND (reference sequence).

There are a few counts of this clone. This chain uses TRBV4-1 with TRBJ2-7; no firm D call. Trimming removed 0 bases from V and 0 bases from J, with 6 bases in between. In germline, CDR1 is MGHRA, CDR2 YSYEKL. The CDR3 consists of 14 residues. The CDR3: CASSQDPSSYEQYF. CDR3 in DNA: TGCGCCAGCAGCCAAGATCCCAGCTCCTACGAGCAGTACTTC.

The chain employs TRBV30 and TRBJ1-1; 8 bases line up with TRBD1. Germline V gives CDR1 GTSNPN, CDR2 SVGIG (reference sequence). The J segment lost 1 base and the V segment lost 2 bases, leaving 3 bases of the junction unmatched. There are 14 residues in the CDR3. The CDR3: CAWSRGTGNTEAFF. Written as DNA, the CDR3 is TGTGCCTGGAGTAGGGGGACAGGGAACACTGAAGCTTTCTTT.

This clone has only a few counts. The CDR3 loop is CASSDDFGGLAGVRPDTQYF. The CDR3 DNA reads as TGTGCCAGCAGTGACGATTTTGGAGGACTAGCGGGCGTACGTCCAGATACGCAGTATTTT. The J gene is TRBJ2-3, the V gene TRBV6-1; TRBD2 aligns across 11 bases. Trimming cost V 3 bases and J 4 bases; bases outside gene matches: 18. The V gene's germline CDR1 is MNHNS and CDR2 SASEGT. This CDR3 is 20 amino acids long.

The chain joins TRBV5-6 to TRBJ2-7, with D possibly being TRBD1 (6 bases). From germline, CDR1 is SGHDT and CDR2 YYEEEE. V was shortened by 4 bases and J by 0 bases, with 11 bases between the two germline ends. CDR3 length: 14 residues. CDR3 amino acids: CASSPQGFSYEQYF. The CDR3 DNA reads as TGTGCCAGCAGCCCACAGGGATTCTCCTACGAGCAGTACTTC.

This chain uses TRBV28 with TRBJ1-2; D possibly corresponds to TRBD1 (5 bases). V lost 3 bases, J lost 8 bases, and 16 bases lay in between. Germline V gene data show CDR1 as MDHEN and CDR2 as SYDVKM. The CDR3 runs 14 residues. The CDR3: CASSFTSGTGGYTF. CDR3 nucleotides: TGTGCCAGCAGTTTCACTAGCGGGACGGGGGGCTACACCTTC.

This rearrangement joins TRBV4-1 to TRBJ1-5; D remains unclear. Germline CDR1 reads MGHRA; CDR2 reads YSYEKL. Deletions cut 1 base from V and 0 bases from J, with 13 bases between. This CDR3 is 17 amino acids long. The CDR3 protein is CASSQVPNRYSNQPQHF. DNA for the CDR3: TGCGCCAGCAGCCAAGTCCCCAACAGATATAGCAATCAGCCCCAGCATTTT.

The rearrangement links TRBV4-1 to TRBJ2-1; D is unresolved. V gave up 3 bases and J gave up 6 bases, with 15 bases separating them. Germline V gene lookup returns CDR1 MGHRA and CDR2 YSYEKL. This CDR3 is 15 amino acids long. The CDR3 nucleotides read TGCGCCAGCAGCCACCTGGCCCTTAGTGGCAATGAGCAGTTCTTC. It translates to CASSHLALSGNEQFF.

J is TRBJ2-1 and V is TRBV7-9; 7 bases are shared with TRBD2. V shed 4 bases and J 6 bases; nucleotides not matched to a gene: 15. This CDR3 is built from 17 residues. Germline V gene data show CDR1 as SEHNR and CDR2 as FQNEAQ (reference sequence). CDR3 DNA sequence: TGTGCCAGCAGCTCCCAACGTGGACTAGTGGGTGTCAATGAGCAGTTCTTC. Translating it yields CASSSQRGLVGVNEQFF.

The chain has TRBV5-8 and TRBJ1-1; D is uncertain. Germline lookup yields CDR1 SGHTS and CDR2 YDEGEE. The CDR3 contains 11 residues. V lost 6 bases to trimming and J lost 9 bases, with 12 bases between them. CDR3 sequence (DNA): TGTGCCAGCACCTCACTGGCTCAAGCTTTCTTT. It encodes CASTSLAQAFF.

This clone has just a few counts. This sequence joins TRBV10-3 and TRBJ1-5; 7 positions agree with TRBD1. The length of the CDR3 is 15 residues. V shed 2 bases, J shed 2 bases, and the junction held 3 bases outside the gene matches. The germline V gene encodes CDR1 ENHRY and CDR2 SYGVKD. The DNA for the CDR3 is TGTGCCATCAGTGAGGGACAGGACGGCAATCAGCCCCAGCATTTT. Translated, it gives CAISEGQDGNQPQHF.

This sequence joins TRBV6-6 and TRBJ2-1, with D perhaps TRBD1 or TRBD2 (5 bases each). The CDR3 is 13 residues long. From germline, CDR1 is MNHNY and CDR2 SVGAGI (reference sequence). V was clipped by 5 bases and J by 9 bases, with 14 bases between them. The DNA of the CDR3 is TGTGCCAGCAGTACGGGACCTTGGGGTGAGCAGTTCTTC. Translated: CASSTGPWGEQFF.

The chain carries TRBV30 and TRBJ2-7; TRBD2 might be the D (6 bases). Germline CDR1 and CDR2: GTSNPN and SVGIG (reference sequence). This CDR3 contains 14 residues. Trimming removed 5 bases from V and 6 bases from J, with 20 bases in between. CDR3 amino acids: CAWGSGTPNTEQYF. CDR3 coding DNA: TGTGCCTGGGGATCCGGGACTCCAAACACCGAGCAGTACTTC.

This clone was counted only a few times. The gene calls are TRBV14 and TRBJ1-2; tentatively, D is TRBD1 (5 bases). V lost 4 bases to trimming and J lost 4 bases, with 10 bases between them. This CDR3 has 13 residues. Germline lookup yields CDR1 SGHDN and CDR2 FVKESK. The CDR3 DNA sequence: TGTGCCAGCAGCCGGGCGGGGGTCTATGGCTACACCTTC. It specifies CASSRAGVYGYTF.

The chain recombines TRBV4-3 with TRBJ1-4; D is undetermined. Germline V gene sequence: CDR1 LGHNA, CDR2 YSLEER. The CDR3 totals 16 residues. V was clipped by 1 base and J by 4 bases, with 13 bases between them. As DNA, the CDR3 is TGCGCCAGCAGCCAAGTCCAAATCGCTGGTAATGAAAAACTGTTTTTT. This codes for CASSQVQIAGNEKLFF.

V usage is TRBV7-3 and J usage is TRBJ1-1; D is uncertain. Trimming took 7 bases from V and 0 from J, leaving 15 bases between them. CDR3 length equals 15 residues. The germline CDR1 and CDR2 sequences are SGHTA and FQGTGA. The CDR3 region has the DNA TGTGCCAGCAAGGCGCAGACTCACATGAACACTGAAGCTTTCTTT. Residues: CASKAQTHMNTEAFF. Full variable domain (missing parts from reference TRBV7-3 and TRBJ1-1): GAGVSQTPSNKVTEKGKYVELRCDPISGHTALYWYRQSLGQGPEFLIYFQGTGAADDSGLPNDRFFAVRPEGSVSTLKIQRTERGDSAVYLCASKAQTHMNTEAFFGQGTRLTVV.

The gene calls are TRBV12-5 and TRBJ2-7; D possibly corresponds to TRBD2 (5 bases). This CDR3 region has 13 residues. Germline CDR1 LGHNT, CDR2 FRNRAP. The ends were cut back, 4 bases at V and 3 bases at J, with 10 bases in the middle. For the CDR3, the DNA is TGTGCTAGTGGTTCTTCGGGGAGCTACGAGCAGTACTTC. Protein: CASGSSGSYEQYF.

The gene calls are TRBV11-2 and TRBJ1-3; 9 bases are a match to TRBD1. The junction had 11 bases not matched to a gene; V was cut back by 5 bases and J by 3 bases. Germline V CDR1 and CDR2: SGHAT, FQNNGV. This CDR3 is built from 17 residues. The CDR3 region is CASSRPIRTGDGNTIYF. The CDR3 DNA follows: TGTGCCAGCAGCCGACCAATCCGGACAGGGGATGGAAACACCATATATTTT.